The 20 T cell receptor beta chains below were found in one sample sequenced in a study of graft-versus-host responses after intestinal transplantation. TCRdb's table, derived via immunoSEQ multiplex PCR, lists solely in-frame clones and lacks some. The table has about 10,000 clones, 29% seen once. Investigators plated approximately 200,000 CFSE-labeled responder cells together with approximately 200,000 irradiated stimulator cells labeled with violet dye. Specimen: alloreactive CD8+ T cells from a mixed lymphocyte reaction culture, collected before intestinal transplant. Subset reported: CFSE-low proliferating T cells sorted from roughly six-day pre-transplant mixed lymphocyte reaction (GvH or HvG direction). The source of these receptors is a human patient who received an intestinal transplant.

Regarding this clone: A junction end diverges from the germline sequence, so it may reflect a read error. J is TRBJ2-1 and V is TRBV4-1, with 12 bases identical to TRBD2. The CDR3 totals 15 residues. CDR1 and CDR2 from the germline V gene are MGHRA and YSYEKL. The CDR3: CASSHPSGGVDEQLF. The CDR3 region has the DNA TGCGCCAGCAGCCACCCTAGCGGGGGGGTGGATGAGCAGCTCTTC.

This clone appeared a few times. CDR3 sequence reads: CASSFRGMNTEAFF. CDR3 coding DNA: TGTGCCAGCAGCTTTAGGGGGATGAACACTGAAGCTTTCTTT. This rearrangement joins TRBV6-5 to TRBJ1-1; maybe TRBD1 (6 bases). Between the trimmed V and J ends, which lost 6 bases and 0 bases, there was a span of 11 bases. The CDR3 runs to 14 residues. The germline CDR1 and CDR2 sequences are MNHEY and SVGAGI.

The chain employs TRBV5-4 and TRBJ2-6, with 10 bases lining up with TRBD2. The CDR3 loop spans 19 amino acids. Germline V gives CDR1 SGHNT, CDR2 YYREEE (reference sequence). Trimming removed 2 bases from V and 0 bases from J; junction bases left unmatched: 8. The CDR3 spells CASSFFGTSVRSGANVLTF. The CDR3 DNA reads TGTGCCAGCAGCTTTTTTGGGACTAGCGTCCGCTCTGGGGCCAACGTCCTGACTTTC.

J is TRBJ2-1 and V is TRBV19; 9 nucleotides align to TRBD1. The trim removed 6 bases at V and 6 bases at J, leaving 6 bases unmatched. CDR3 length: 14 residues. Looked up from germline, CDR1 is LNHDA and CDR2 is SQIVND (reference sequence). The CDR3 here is CASRMGQGPNEQFF. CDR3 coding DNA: TGTGCCAGTAGAATGGGACAGGGCCCCAATGAGCAGTTCTTC.

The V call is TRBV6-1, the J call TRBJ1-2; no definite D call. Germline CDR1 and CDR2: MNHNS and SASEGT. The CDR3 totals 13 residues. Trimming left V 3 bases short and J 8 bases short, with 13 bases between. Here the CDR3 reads CASSEESTHGYTF. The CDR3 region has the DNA TGTGCCAGCAGTGAGGAGAGCACCCACGGCTACACCTTC.

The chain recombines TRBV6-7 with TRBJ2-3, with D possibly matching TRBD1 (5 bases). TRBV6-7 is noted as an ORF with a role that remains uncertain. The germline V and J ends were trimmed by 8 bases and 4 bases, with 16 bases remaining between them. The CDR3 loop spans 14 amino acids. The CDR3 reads CASPYQGVPDTQYF. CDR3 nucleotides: TGTGCCAGCCCCTACCAGGGTGTCCCAGATACGCAGTATTTT.

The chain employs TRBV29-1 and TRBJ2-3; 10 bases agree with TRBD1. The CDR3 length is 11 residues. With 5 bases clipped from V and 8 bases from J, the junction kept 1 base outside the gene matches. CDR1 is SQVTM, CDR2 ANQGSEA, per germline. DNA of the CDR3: TGCAGCGTTCGGACAGGGGGTACGCAGTATTTT. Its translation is CSVRTGGTQYF.

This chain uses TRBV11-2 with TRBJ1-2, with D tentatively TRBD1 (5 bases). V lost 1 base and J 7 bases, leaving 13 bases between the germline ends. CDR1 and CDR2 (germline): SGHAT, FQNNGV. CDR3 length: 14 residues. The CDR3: CASSLGGHVGGYTF. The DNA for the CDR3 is TGTGCCAGCAGCTTAGGGGGCCATGTGGGTGGCTACACCTTC.

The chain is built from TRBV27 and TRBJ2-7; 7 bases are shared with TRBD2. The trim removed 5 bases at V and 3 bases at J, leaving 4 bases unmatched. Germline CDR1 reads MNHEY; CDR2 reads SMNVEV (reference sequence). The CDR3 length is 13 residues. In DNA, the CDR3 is TGTGCCAGCAGTGGGACGGGGGGCTACGAGCAGTACTTC. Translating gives CASSGTGGYEQYF.

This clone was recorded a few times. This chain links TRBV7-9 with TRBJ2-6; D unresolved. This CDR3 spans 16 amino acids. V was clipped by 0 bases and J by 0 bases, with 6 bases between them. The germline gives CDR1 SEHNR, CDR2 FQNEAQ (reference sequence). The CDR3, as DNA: TGTGCCAGCAGCTTAGCGGGCGACTCTGGGGCCAACGTCCTGACTTTC. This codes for CASSLAGDSGANVLTF.

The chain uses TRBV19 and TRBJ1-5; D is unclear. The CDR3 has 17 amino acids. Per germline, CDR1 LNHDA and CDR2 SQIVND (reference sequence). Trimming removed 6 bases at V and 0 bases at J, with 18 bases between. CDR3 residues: CASRGDNKAHSNQPQHF. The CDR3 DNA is TGTGCCAGTAGGGGAGACAACAAAGCACATAGCAATCAGCCCCAGCATTTT. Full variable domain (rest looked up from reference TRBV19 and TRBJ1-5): DGGITQSPKYLFRKEGQNVTLSCEQNLNHDAMYWYRQDPGQGLRLIYYSQIVNDFQKGDIAEGYSVSREKKESFPLTVTSAQKNPTAFYLCASRGDNKAHSNQPQHFGDGTRLSIL.

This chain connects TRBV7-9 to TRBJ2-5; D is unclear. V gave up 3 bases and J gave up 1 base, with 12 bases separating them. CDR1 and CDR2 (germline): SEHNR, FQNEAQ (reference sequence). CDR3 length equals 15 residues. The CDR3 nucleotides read TGTGCCAGCAGCTTTGTAAGATCTATCCAAGAGACCCAGTACTTC. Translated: CASSFVRSIQETQYF. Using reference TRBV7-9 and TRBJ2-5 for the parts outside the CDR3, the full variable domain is DTGVSQNPRHKITKRGQNVTFRCDPISEHNRLYWYRQTLGQGPEFLTYFQNEAQLEKSRLLSDRFSAERPKGSFSTLEIQRTEQGDSAMYLCASSFVRSIQETQYFGPGTRLLVL.

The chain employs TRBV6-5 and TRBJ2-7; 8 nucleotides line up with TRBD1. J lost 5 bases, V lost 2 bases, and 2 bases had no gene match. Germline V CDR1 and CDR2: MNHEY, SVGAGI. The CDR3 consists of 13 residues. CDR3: CASSYGQGNEQYF. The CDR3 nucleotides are TGTGCCAGCAGTTACGGACAGGGTAACGAGCAGTACTTC.

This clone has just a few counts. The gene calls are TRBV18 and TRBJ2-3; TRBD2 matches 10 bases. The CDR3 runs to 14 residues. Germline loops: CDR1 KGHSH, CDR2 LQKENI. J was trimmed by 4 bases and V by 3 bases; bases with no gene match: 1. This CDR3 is CASSPSGGADTQYF. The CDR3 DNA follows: TGTGCCAGCTCACCGAGCGGGGGGGCAGATACGCAGTATTTT. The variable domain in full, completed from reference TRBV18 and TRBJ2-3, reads NAGVMQNPRHLVRRRGQEARLRCSPMKGHSHVYWYRQLPEEGLKFMVYLQKENIIDESGMPKERFSAEFPKEGPSILRIQQVVRGDSAAYFCASSPSGGADTQYFGPGTRLTVL.

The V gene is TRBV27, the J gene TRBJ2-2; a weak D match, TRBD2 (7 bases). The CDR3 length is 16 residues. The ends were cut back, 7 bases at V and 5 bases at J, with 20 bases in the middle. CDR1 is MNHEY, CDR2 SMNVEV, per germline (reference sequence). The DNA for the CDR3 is TGTGCCAGCAACTGGGGGGGGCGTCCGGTTACCGGGGAGCTGTTTTTT. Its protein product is CASNWGGRPVTGELFF.

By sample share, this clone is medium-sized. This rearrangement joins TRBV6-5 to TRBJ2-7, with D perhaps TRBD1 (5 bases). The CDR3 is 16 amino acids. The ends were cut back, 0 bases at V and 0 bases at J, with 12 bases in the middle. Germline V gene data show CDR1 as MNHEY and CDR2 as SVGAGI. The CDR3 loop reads CASSYSKGEVSYEQYF. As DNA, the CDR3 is TGTGCCAGCAGTTACTCGAAAGGGGAAGTCTCCTACGAGCAGTACTTC.

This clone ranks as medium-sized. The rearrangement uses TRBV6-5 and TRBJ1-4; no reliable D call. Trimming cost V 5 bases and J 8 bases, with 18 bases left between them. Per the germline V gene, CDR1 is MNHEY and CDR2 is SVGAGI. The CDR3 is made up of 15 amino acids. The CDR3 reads CASSPQRVKEEKLFF. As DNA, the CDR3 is TGTGCCAGCAGTCCCCAGCGGGTGAAGGAGGAAAAACTGTTTTTT.

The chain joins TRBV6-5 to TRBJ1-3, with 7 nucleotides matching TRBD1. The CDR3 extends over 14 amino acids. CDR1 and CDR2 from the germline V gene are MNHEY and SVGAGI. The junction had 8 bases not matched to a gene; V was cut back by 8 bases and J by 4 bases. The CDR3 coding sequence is TGTGCCAGCTCACTTGGGACAGCAGGAAACACCATATATTTT. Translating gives CASSLGTAGNTIYF.

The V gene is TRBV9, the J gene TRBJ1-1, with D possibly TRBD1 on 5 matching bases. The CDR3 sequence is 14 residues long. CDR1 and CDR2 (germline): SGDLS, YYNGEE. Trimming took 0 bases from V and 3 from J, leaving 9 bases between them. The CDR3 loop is CASSVGLGDTEAFF. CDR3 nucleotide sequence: TGTGCCAGCAGCGTAGGTCTAGGGGACACTGAAGCTTTCTTT.

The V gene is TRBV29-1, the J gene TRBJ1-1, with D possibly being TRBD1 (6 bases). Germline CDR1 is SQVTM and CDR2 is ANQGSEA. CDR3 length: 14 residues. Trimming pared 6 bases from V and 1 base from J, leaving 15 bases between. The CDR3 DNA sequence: TGCAGCGTGGAGCAGGGGACCAAGAACACTGAAGCTTTCTTT. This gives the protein CSVEQGTKNTEAFF. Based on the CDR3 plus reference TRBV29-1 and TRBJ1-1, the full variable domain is SAVISQKPSRDICQRGTSLTIQCQVDSQVTMMFWYRQQPGQSLTLIATANQGSEATYESGFVIDKFPISRPNLTFSTLTVSNMSPEDSSIYLCSVEQGTKNTEAFFGQGTRLTVV.